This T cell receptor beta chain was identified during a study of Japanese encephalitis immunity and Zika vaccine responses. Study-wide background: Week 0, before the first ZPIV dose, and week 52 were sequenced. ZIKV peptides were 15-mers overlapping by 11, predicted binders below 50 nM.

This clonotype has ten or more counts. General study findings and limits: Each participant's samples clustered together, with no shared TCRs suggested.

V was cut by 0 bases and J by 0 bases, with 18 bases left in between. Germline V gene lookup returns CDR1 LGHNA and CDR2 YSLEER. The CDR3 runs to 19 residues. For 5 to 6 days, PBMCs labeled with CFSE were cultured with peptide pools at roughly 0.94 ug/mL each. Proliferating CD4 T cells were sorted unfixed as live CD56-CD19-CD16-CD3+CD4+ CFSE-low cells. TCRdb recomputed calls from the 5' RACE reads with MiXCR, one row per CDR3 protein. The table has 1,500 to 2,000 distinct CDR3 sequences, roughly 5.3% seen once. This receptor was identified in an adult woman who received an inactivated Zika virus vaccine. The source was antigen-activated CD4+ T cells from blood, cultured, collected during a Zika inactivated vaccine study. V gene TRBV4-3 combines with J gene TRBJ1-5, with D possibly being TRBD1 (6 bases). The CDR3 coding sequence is TGCGCCAGCAGCCAAGACGGGCCCACAGGGACCTATAGCAATCAGCCCCAGCATTTT. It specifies CASSQDGPTGTYSNQPQHF.